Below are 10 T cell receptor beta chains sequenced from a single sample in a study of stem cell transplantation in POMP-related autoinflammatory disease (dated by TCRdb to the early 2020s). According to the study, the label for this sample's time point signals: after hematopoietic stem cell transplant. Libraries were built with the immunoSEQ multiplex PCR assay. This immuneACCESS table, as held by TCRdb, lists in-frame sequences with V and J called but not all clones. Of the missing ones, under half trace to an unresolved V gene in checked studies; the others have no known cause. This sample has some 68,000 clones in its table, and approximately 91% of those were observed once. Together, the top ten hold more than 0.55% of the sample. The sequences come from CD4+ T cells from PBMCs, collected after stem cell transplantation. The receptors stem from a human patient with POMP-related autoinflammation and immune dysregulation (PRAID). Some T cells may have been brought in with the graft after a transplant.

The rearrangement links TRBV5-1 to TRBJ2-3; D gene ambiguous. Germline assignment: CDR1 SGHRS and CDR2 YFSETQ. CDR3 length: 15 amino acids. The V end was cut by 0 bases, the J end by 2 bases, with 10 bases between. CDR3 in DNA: TGCGCCAGCAGCTTGGATGCAGACCCCACAGATACGCAGTATTTT. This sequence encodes CASSLDADPTDTQYF.

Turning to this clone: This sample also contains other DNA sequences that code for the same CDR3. The CDR3 DNA sequence: TGTGCCAGCAGCTTGGGGACAGGGGGTAATCAGCCCCAGCATTTT. It encodes CASSLGTGGNQPQHF. The gene calls are TRBV7-9 and TRBJ1-5, with 11 positions matching TRBD1. The length of the CDR3 is 15 residues. Unmatched junction bases numbered 2, after V lost 3 bases and J lost 4 bases. Germline CDR1 and CDR2: SEHNR and FQNEAQ (reference sequence).

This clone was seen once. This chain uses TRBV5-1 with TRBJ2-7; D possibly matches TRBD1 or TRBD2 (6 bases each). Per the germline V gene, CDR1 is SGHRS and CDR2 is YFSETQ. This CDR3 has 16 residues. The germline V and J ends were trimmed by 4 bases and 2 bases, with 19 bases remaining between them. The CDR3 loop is CASSRGTPETPYEQYF. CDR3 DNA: TGCGCCAGCAGCCGCGGGACACCTGAAACGCCCTACGAGCAGTACTTC.

The CDR3 bases are TGTGCCAGCAGTGGCCGGACAGGGGGTACCTACGAGCAGTACGTC. Its protein is CASSGRTGGTYEQYV. V gene TRBV28 combines with J gene TRBJ2-7, with 10 bases fitting TRBD1. CDR3 length: 15 residues. Germline CDR1 is MDHEN and CDR2 is SYDVKM. Trimming cost V 5 bases and J 2 bases; bases outside gene matches: 6.

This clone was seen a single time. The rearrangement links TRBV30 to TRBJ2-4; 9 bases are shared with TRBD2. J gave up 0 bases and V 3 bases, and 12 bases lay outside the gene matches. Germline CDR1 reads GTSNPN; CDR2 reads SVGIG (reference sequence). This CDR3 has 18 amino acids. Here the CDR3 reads CAWRASGIGPLAKNIQYF. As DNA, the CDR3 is TGTGCCTGGAGGGCTAGCGGGATTGGGCCATTAGCCAAAAACATTCAGTACTTC.

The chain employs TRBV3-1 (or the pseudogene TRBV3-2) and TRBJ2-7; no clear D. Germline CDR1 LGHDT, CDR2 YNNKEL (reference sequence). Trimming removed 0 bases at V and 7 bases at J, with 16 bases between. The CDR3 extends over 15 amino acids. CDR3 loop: CASSQDPDSLGEQYF. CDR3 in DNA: TGTGCCAGCAGCCAAGACCCCGACTCCCTCGGGGAGCAGTACTTC.

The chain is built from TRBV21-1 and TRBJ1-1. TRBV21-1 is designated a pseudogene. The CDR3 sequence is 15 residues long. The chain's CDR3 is CASSEGRVLNTEAFF. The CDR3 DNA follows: TGTGCCAGCAGCGAAGGGAGGGTCCTGAACACTGAAGCTTTCTTT.

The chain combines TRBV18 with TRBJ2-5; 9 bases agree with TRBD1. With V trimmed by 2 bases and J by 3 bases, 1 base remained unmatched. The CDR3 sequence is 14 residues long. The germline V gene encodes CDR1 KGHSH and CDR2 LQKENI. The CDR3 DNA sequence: TGTGCCAGCTCACCAGACAGGGGGAAAGAGACCCAGTACTTC. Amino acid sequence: CASSPDRGKETQYF.

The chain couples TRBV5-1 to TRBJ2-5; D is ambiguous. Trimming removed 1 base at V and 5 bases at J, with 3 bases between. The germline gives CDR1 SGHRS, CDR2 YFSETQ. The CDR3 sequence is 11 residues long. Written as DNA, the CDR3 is TGCGCCAGCAGCTTGATGGAGACCCAGTACTTC. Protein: CASSLMETQYF. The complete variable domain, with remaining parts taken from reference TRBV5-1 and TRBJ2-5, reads KAGVTQTPRYLIKTRGQQVTLSCSPISGHRSVSWYQQTPGQGLQFLFEYFSETQRNKGNFPGRFSGRQFSNSRSEMNVSTLELGDSALYLCASSLMETQYFGPGTRLLVL.

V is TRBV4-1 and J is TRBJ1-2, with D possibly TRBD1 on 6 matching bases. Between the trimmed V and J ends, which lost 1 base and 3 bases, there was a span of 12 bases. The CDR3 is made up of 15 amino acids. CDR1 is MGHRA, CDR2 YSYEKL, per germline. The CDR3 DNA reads TGCGCCAGCAGCCAAGTACCGGGGGCGGACTATGGCTACACCTTC. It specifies CASSQVPGADYGYTF.